This TCR beta chain came from a study of shared clonotypes between healthy human individuals. Findings of the study overall: Against clonotypes common to all four donors, non-shared ones had lower generation probabilities. Rarefaction analysis demonstrated incomplete sorted-subset sequencing notwithstanding large depth.

The germline V gene has CDR1 MNHNS and CDR2 SASEGT. V shed 2 bases, J shed 7 bases, and the junction held 4 bases outside the gene matches. The CDR3 loop spans 13 amino acids. Measured with immunoSEQ multiplex PCR; TCRdb has only the in-frame clones, and not every one. This table holds about 1 million clones, approximately 70% found once. This clone was seen only once. Antigen specificity is unknown. What was sequenced was memory CD4+ T cells sorted from blood. The subset denotes: CD45RA-negative fraction. This chain joins TRBV6-1 and TRBJ2-5; 7 bases agree with TRBD2. The receptor was derived from a man younger than 35 in good health. CDR3 region: CASSETWGGTQYF. CDR3 nucleotide sequence: TGTGCCAGCAGTGAAACCTGGGGGGGGACCCAGTACTTC.